One sample yielded the 26 T cell receptor beta chains listed below, sequenced in a study of blood T cell repertoires in COVID-19. Produced via immunoSEQ multiplex PCR; TCRdb's table is partial and in-frame only. The sample lists about 160,000 clones, 70% to 80% seen once, with 8% to 9.5% in the top ten. The specimen sequenced was peripheral blood. The receptors shown here come from a man aged 55 to 70 with acute or convalescent COVID-19.

The V and J genes are TRBV28 and TRBJ1-2, with 7 bases identical to TRBD1. V gave up 7 bases and J gave up 7 bases; unmatched junction bases: 6. Germline CDR1 reads MDHEN; CDR2 reads SYDVKM. CDR3 length: 12 amino acids. CDR3 sequence (DNA): TGTGCCAGCATATCCTACAGGGGTGGCTACACCTTC. It specifies CASISYRGGYTF.

In its sample, this clone was seen once. This rearrangement joins TRBV29-1 to TRBJ2-2, with 9 bases that match TRBD1. J lost 3 bases, V lost 0 bases, and 5 bases had no gene match. The CDR3 runs to 16 residues. The germline V gene has CDR1 SQVTM and CDR2 ANQGSEA. This chain's CDR3 is CSVEEPGQGHTGELFF. The CDR3 DNA follows: TGCAGCGTTGAAGAACCGGGACAGGGCCACACCGGGGAGCTGTTTTTT.

The J gene is TRBJ2-7, the V gene TRBV11-2, with 7 bases lining up with TRBD1. V shed 3 bases, J shed 6 bases, and the junction held 2 bases outside the gene matches. Looked up from germline, CDR1 is SGHAT and CDR2 is FQNNGV. This CDR3 region has 12 residues. Here the CDR3 reads CASSFGTVEQYF. For the CDR3, the DNA is TGTGCCAGCAGCTTCGGGACAGTCGAGCAGTACTTC.

The chain joins TRBV19 to TRBJ1-4, with D possibly TRBD1 on 5 matching bases. Germline V gene data show CDR1 as LNHDA and CDR2 as SQIVND (reference sequence). There are 14 residues in the CDR3. Trimming cost V 5 bases and J 1 base, with 8 bases left between them. As DNA, the CDR3 is TGTGCCAGTAGTCGGCAGGGAACTAATGAAAAACTGTTTTTT. Protein: CASSRQGTNEKLFF. Complete variable domain (other parts from reference TRBV19 and TRBJ1-4): DGGITQSPKYLFRKEGQNVTLSCEQNLNHDAMYWYRQDPGQGLRLIYYSQIVNDFQKGDIAEGYSVSREKKESFPLTVTSAQKNPTAFYLCASSRQGTNEKLFFGSGTQLSVL.

The chain combines TRBV19 with TRBJ2-6; weak D call: TRBD1 (6 bases). Germline V gives CDR1 LNHDA, CDR2 SQIVND (reference sequence). V was clipped by 3 bases and J by 0 bases, with 9 bases between them. The CDR3 sequence is 16 residues long. CDR3 amino acids: CASSITGYSGANVLTF. The CDR3 nucleotides read TGTGCCAGTAGTATTACAGGGTACTCTGGGGCCAACGTCCTGACTTTC.

The rearrangement links TRBV30 to TRBJ2-7; 8 positions match TRBD1. The CDR3 is made up of 15 amino acids. Germline V gives CDR1 GTSNPN, CDR2 SVGIG (reference sequence). V lost 0 bases to trimming and J lost 3 bases; unmatched junction nucleotides: 7. CDR3 residues: CAWSVPGTGIYEQYF. CDR3 DNA: TGTGCCTGGAGTGTACCCGGGACAGGTATCTACGAGCAGTACTTC.

The chain uses TRBV25-1 and TRBJ2-1; 10 bases fit TRBD2. CDR1 and CDR2 (germline): MGHDK, SYGVNS. This CDR3 contains 16 residues. The trim removed 4 bases at V and 3 bases at J, leaving 6 bases unmatched. This chain's CDR3 is CASSGSGGAFYNEQFF. The DNA of the CDR3 is TGTGCCAGCAGTGGGAGCGGGGGGGCGTTCTACAATGAGCAGTTCTTC.

The CDR3 here is CASSYPDRAYEQYF. DNA of the CDR3: TGTGCCAGCAGTTACCCCGACAGGGCCTACGAGCAGTACTTC. The chain employs TRBV6-2 or TRBV6-3 and TRBJ2-7; 7 nucleotides agree with TRBD1. Trimming took 2 bases from V and 2 from J; bases not matched to a gene: 3. The CDR3 contains 14 residues. In germline, CDR1 is MNHEY, CDR2 SVGEGT.

The rearrangement joins TRBV5-4 to TRBJ2-5; D is possibly TRBD1 (5 bases). Germline values: CDR1 SGHNT, CDR2 YYREEE (reference sequence). The V gene lost 0 bases and the J gene lost 5 bases, with 11 bases spanning the gap. There are 14 residues in the CDR3. The CDR3 reads CASSLAWGGETQYF. The CDR3 DNA follows: TGTGCCAGCAGCTTGGCGTGGGGCGGTGAGACCCAGTACTTC.

This rearrangement joins TRBV10-3 to TRBJ1-2; maybe TRBD1 (6 bases). Looked up from germline, CDR1 is ENHRY and CDR2 is SYGVKD. The CDR3 is 16 amino acids. Trimming took 4 bases from V and 3 from J, leaving 18 bases between them. This chain's CDR3 is CAISVLQGGEDYGYTF. The CDR3 nucleotides read TGTGCCATCAGTGTATTACAGGGAGGGGAGGACTATGGCTACACCTTC.

V gene TRBV2 combines with J gene TRBJ1-2, with D maybe TRBD1 (5 bases). V was clipped by 3 bases and J by 0 bases, with 11 bases between them. There are 15 residues in the CDR3. Germline CDR1 SNHLY, CDR2 FYNNEI. The CDR3: CASSDAKGANYGYTF. The DNA for the CDR3 is TGTGCCAGCAGTGACGCAAAAGGGGCTAACTATGGCTACACCTTC.

This clone was seen more than once but under ten times. This chain connects TRBV28 to TRBJ2-7; TRBD1 might be the D (6 bases). The CDR3 is 16 residues long. Trimming took 1 base from V and 2 from J, leaving 15 bases between them. Germline-derived CDR1 and CDR2 are MDHEN and SYDVKM. The CDR3 loop is CASSLFVQGLTYEQYF. Here the CDR3 DNA reads TGTGCCAGCAGTTTATTCGTGCAGGGGTTAACCTACGAGCAGTACTTC.

V and J are TRBV12-5 and TRBJ1-2, with TRBD1 as a possible D gene (5 bases). The CDR3 totals 16 residues. Per the germline V gene, CDR1 is LGHNT and CDR2 is FRNRAP. V lost 5 bases, J lost 3 bases, and 19 bases lay in between. CDR3 in DNA: TGTGCTAGTGGTCTCGACCTCAGGGCGGGGGACTATGGCTACACCTTC. Translating it yields CASGLDLRAGDYGYTF.

The J gene is TRBJ1-1, the V gene TRBV11-2; the D gene is possibly TRBD1 (5 bases). Per the germline V gene, CDR1 is SGHAT and CDR2 is FQNNGV. The CDR3 spans 16 residues. V was trimmed by 5 bases and J by 5 bases, leaving 21 bases between them. In DNA form, the CDR3 reads TGTGCCAGCAGCCCAAATCCCCGACAGATTGCAACTGAAGCTTTCTTT. Its translation: CASSPNPRQIATEAFF.

The chain joins TRBV30 to TRBJ1-5; D call uncertain. V lost 3 bases and J 3 bases, leaving 15 bases between the germline ends. This CDR3 spans 15 amino acids. The germline V gene has CDR1 GTSNPN and CDR2 SVGIG (reference sequence). For the CDR3, the DNA is TGTGCCTGGAGCCCAGAGGGCAGGAACAATCAGCCCCAGCATTTT. It codes for CAWSPEGRNNQPQHF.

V and J are TRBV6-5 and TRBJ1-1; 10 nucleotides align to TRBD1. V gave up 7 bases and J gave up 3 bases; unmatched junction bases: 5. This CDR3 has 14 amino acids. In germline, CDR1 is MNHEY, CDR2 SVGAGI. The CDR3 here is CASIGGQGYTEAFF. The DNA of the CDR3 is TGTGCCAGCATAGGGGGACAGGGGTACACTGAAGCTTTCTTT.

The chain links TRBV3-1 (or the pseudogene TRBV3-2) to TRBJ2-7; D not resolved. The germline V gene encodes CDR1 LGHDT and CDR2 YNNKEL (reference sequence). Trimming removed 0 bases from V and 11 bases from J, with 14 bases in between. The CDR3 is 13 amino acids. The CDR3 protein is CASSQDQQPPKYF. DNA for the CDR3: TGTGCCAGCAGCCAAGATCAACAGCCCCCGAAGTACTTC.

This clone was recorded only once. The V gene is TRBV27, the J gene TRBJ2-7; 7 positions match TRBD1. The trim removed 5 bases at V and 2 bases at J, leaving 6 bases unmatched. CDR1 and CDR2 from the germline V gene are MNHEY and SMNVEV (reference sequence). The CDR3 sequence is 14 residues long. CDR3: CASSLRDSTYEQYF. In DNA, the CDR3 is TGTGCCAGCAGTCTTAGGGACAGTACCTACGAGCAGTACTTC.

The chain joins TRBV5-6 to TRBJ2-3, with D maybe TRBD2 (6 bases). This CDR3 region has 15 residues. Deletions cut 0 bases from V and 3 bases from J, with 11 bases between. The germline gives CDR1 SGHDT, CDR2 YYEEEE. CDR3: CASSLVSSATDTQYF. CDR3 bases: TGTGCCAGCAGCTTGGTCTCTAGCGCTACAGATACGCAGTATTTT.

This clone was seen only once. J is TRBJ2-4 and V is TRBV25-1; TRBD1 might be the D (7 bases). Looked up from germline, CDR1 is MGHDK and CDR2 is SYGVNS. The CDR3 extends over 15 amino acids. V shed 4 bases and J shed 0 bases, with 10 bases lying between them. CDR3 sequence: CASSGQGGAKNIQYF. CDR3 bases: TGTGCCAGCAGTGGGCAGGGGGGAGCCAAAAACATTCAGTACTTC.

A few counts support this clone. The CDR3 nucleotides read TGTGCCAGCAGTGAATGGAGGGACAGGGTTTCACCCCTCCACTTT. This codes for CASSEWRDRVSPLHF. V gene TRBV2 combines with J gene TRBJ1-6, with 9 positions matching TRBD1. Losses at the gene ends were 2 bases for V and 9 bases for J; bases not matched to a gene: 5. The CDR3 has 15 amino acids. Germline V gene data show CDR1 as SNHLY and CDR2 as FYNNEI.

The chain uses TRBV2 and TRBJ1-4; 9 bases are a match to TRBD1. The CDR3 is 16 amino acids. Germline loops: CDR1 SNHLY, CDR2 FYNNEI. Germline trimming cut 5 bases from V and 3 bases from J; bases unmatched to any gene: 7. The CDR3: CASSKIRTGANEKLFF. CDR3 sequence (DNA): TGTGCCAGCAGTAAAATTAGGACAGGGGCTAATGAAAAACTGTTTTTT.

This clone was recorded a few times. This sequence joins TRBV7-9 and TRBJ2-5; 8 bases line up with TRBD1. The V gene's germline CDR1 is SEHNR and CDR2 FQNEAQ (reference sequence). V gave up 5 bases and J gave up 4 bases; unmatched junction bases: 9. CDR3 length: 15 residues. The CDR3 is CASSLGQEGTETQYF. In DNA, the CDR3 is TGTGCCAGCAGCCTGGGACAGGAAGGAACAGAGACCCAGTACTTC.

To note about this clone: In the same sample, other DNA sequences code for this CDR3. The chain uses TRBV29-1 and TRBJ2-5; 8 bases agree with TRBD1. After removal of 6 bases from V and 4 bases from J, the junction contained 4 bases not matched to a gene. The CDR3 is made up of 12 amino acids. The germline V gene encodes CDR1 SQVTM and CDR2 ANQGSEA. CDR3 region: CSVGQGRETQYF. The DNA for the CDR3 is TGCAGCGTAGGACAGGGCAGAGAGACCCAGTACTTC.

V and J are TRBV5-6 and TRBJ2-7; 7 bases match TRBD1. The CDR3 has 14 residues. The V segment lost 3 bases and the J segment 4 bases; nucleotides outside the gene matches: 7. From germline, CDR1 is SGHDT and CDR2 YYEEEE. The CDR3: CASSSQGTVYEQYF. The CDR3 coding sequence is TGTGCCAGCAGCTCACAGGGGACAGTGTACGAGCAGTACTTC.

V and J are TRBV6-5 and TRBJ1-2; TRBD1 is a possible D gene (5 bases). The CDR3 totals 15 residues. Germline values: CDR1 MNHEY, CDR2 SVGAGI. The germline V and J ends were trimmed by 6 bases and 7 bases, with 21 bases remaining between them. CDR3 DNA: TGTGCCAGCAGGTGCCCGGGGGGGTCCCCTTGTGGCTACACCTTC. It codes for CASRCPGGSPCGYTF.